One and the same sample provided the 27 T cell receptor beta chains below, sequenced in a study of T-cell reconstitution after alpha-beta-depleted transplantation in children. Unique molecular identifiers were used to barcode this TCRbeta library. TCRdb itself ran the PCR reads through MiXCR, one entry per CDR3 protein. The data show approximately 230,000 distinct CDR3 sequences, about 26% seen once. The sequencing used PBMCs, collected before TCRalphabeta/CD19-depleted stem cell transplant. All receptors come from a girl aged 2-10 years with Fanconi anemia, due to receive a stem cell transplant.

The chain combines TRBV2 with TRBJ2-7, with D tentatively TRBD1 or TRBD2 (5 bases each). Trimming stripped 7 bases from V and 7 bases from J, with 14 bases between. Germline values: CDR1 SNHLY, CDR2 FYNNEI. The CDR3 spans 12 residues. Written as DNA, the CDR3 is TGTGCCAGCAAACTGGGACCAAAGGAGCAGTACTTC. This codes for CASKLGPKEQYF.

This clonotype was seen only once. The chain couples TRBV6-2 or TRBV6-3 to TRBJ2-5; 10 bases map to TRBD2. V dropped 2 bases and J dropped 4; count of bases not matched to a gene: 7. The CDR3 length is 16 residues. Per germline, CDR1 MNHEY and CDR2 SVGEGT. The CDR3 DNA reads TGTGCCAGCAGTTACGCGCTAGCGGGAGTTGGAGAGACCCAGTACTTC. Amino acids: CASSYALAGVGETQYF.

V is TRBV5-1 and J is TRBJ1-1; D ambiguous. The CDR3 length is 14 residues. V lost 0 bases and J lost 1, with 7 bases in between. The germline CDR1 and CDR2 sequences are SGHRS and YFSETQ. CDR3 nucleotide sequence: TGCGCCAGCAGCTTGGCCGGAGGGAACACTGAAGCTTTCTTT. It is translated as CASSLAGGNTEAFF.

The V and J genes are TRBV9 and TRBJ2-5, with TRBD2 matching 7 bases. Germline V gives CDR1 SGDLS, CDR2 YYNGEE. Unmatched junction bases numbered 14, after V lost 4 bases and J lost 5 bases. There are 16 residues in the CDR3. DNA for the CDR3: TGTGCCAGCAGCAATCGGGACTTGGGAGGGATGGAGACCCAGTACTTC. It translates to CASSNRDLGGMETQYF.

This clonotype came up many times. The J gene is TRBJ1-5, the V gene TRBV12-3 or TRBV12-4; tentatively, D is TRBD1 (6 bases). V was pared by 7 bases and J by 5 bases, with 12 bases between. The CDR3 totals 13 residues. The CDR3 nucleotides are TGTGCCAGCAATCCACAGGGACATCAGCCCCAGCATTTT. Its protein product is CASNPQGHQPQHF.

There are many counts of this clonotype. The chain couples TRBV20-1 to TRBJ1-1; 10 bases line up with TRBD1. The length of the CDR3 is 13 residues. Germline V gene data show CDR1 as DFQATT and CDR2 as SNEGSKA (reference sequence). The V and J ends lost 0 bases and 7 bases, in that order; junction bases with no gene match: 2. CDR3 coding DNA: TGCAGTGCTAGAGAAGGGACAGGGGTTGAAGCTTTCTTT. Translating gives CSAREGTGVEAFF.

This clonotype came up many times. The chain joins TRBV12-3 or TRBV12-4 to TRBJ1-5, with D perhaps matching TRBD1 (5 bases). This CDR3 is built from 15 residues. The V end lost 6 bases, the J end lost 6 bases, and 18 bases lay between the germline ends. The DNA of the CDR3 is TGTGCCAGCAGCCCCCTTGTTGGGGCGGGTCAGCCCCAGCATTTT. It codes for CASSPLVGAGQPQHF.

This clonotype was recorded at least ten times. V and J are TRBV20-1 and TRBJ2-4, with TRBD2 as a possible D gene (5 bases). V lost 2 bases to trimming and J lost 0 bases, with 20 bases between them. Germline lookup yields CDR1 DFQATT and CDR2 SNEGSKA (reference sequence). This CDR3 has 18 amino acids. The CDR3 coding sequence is TGCAGTGCTAGACCGGGCGGGCAGCCAGCACTAGCCAAAAACATTCAGTACTTC. Translated, it gives CSARPGGQPALAKNIQYF.

The chain carries TRBV7-6 and TRBJ1-5; D call uncertain. Trimming cost V 5 bases and J 4 bases, with 12 bases left between them. The CDR3 has 14 residues. Germline CDR1 reads SGHVS; CDR2 reads FNYEAQ. The DNA for the CDR3 is TGTGCCAGCAGCCCCCTTGGGTCAAATCAGCCCCAGCATTTT. Translating gives CASSPLGSNQPQHF.

This clonotype was counted a few times. V usage is TRBV28 and J usage is TRBJ2-7, with 10 bases fitting TRBD1. Germline CDR1 reads MDHEN; CDR2 reads SYDVKM. V was pared by 3 bases and J by 5 bases, with 10 bases of the junction left unmatched. This CDR3 spans 16 amino acids. In DNA, the CDR3 is TGTGCCAGCAGTTTCCCTAGGACAGGGGGGTTCGACGAGCAGTACTTC. Translating it yields CASSFPRTGGFDEQYF.

In the case of this clonotype: A read error is possible here, since a much larger clone lies one base away. The gene calls are TRBV3-1 and TRBJ1-1; D not resolved. CDR1 LGHDT and CDR2 YNNKEL come from the germline V gene (reference sequence). The CDR3 has 18 residues. V was trimmed by 8 bases and J by 4 bases, leaving 29 bases between them. The CDR3 loop reads CASCPLTRGEGLSTEAFF. The CDR3 DNA follows: TGTGCCAGCTGCCCCTTAACACGGGGAGAAGGTTTGAGCACTGAAGCTTTCTTT.

This clonotype has more than one count but fewer than ten. The chain combines TRBV5-1 with TRBJ2-5; the D is unclear. The germline V gene encodes CDR1 SGHRS and CDR2 YFSETQ. Trimming shortened V by 0 bases and J by 5 bases, and 8 bases separated the two germline ends. This CDR3 is built from 13 residues. In DNA, the CDR3 is TGCGCCAGCAGCTTGGAATCGATGGAGACCCAGTACTTC. Translated: CASSLESMETQYF.

The J gene is TRBJ1-2, the V gene TRBV7-9; the D is unclear. CDR3 size: 13 residues. V lost 5 bases to trimming and J lost 4 bases, with 11 bases between them. Germline V gives CDR1 SEHNR, CDR2 FQNEAQ (reference sequence). CDR3 nucleotide sequence: TGTGCCAGCAGCGTCAGCGGTTCCTATGGCTACACCTTC. Translation: CASSVSGSYGYTF.

V gene TRBV6-1 combines with J gene TRBJ2-2, with D unclear. The V end was cut by 7 bases, the J end by 12 bases, with 18 bases between. The CDR3 sequence is 13 residues long. CDR1 and CDR2 (germline): MNHNS, SASEGT. As DNA, the CDR3 is TGTGCCAGCACTCCCGCACGGACGCAGAAGCTGTTTTTT. It specifies CASTPARTQKLFF.

V usage is TRBV7-6 and J usage is TRBJ2-7; TRBD1 matches 8 bases. Germline V lookup: CDR1 SGHVS, CDR2 FNYEAQ. V shed 5 bases, J shed 2 bases, and the junction held 8 bases outside the gene matches. The CDR3 is 15 residues long. The CDR3 is CASSEATGDPYEQYF. CDR3 nucleotides: TGTGCCAGCAGCGAAGCGACAGGGGATCCCTACGAGCAGTACTTC.

The rearrangement joins TRBV6-2 or TRBV6-3 to TRBJ2-1; D is perhaps TRBD2 (5 bases). Germline CDR1 MNHEY, CDR2 SVGEGT. This CDR3 spans 15 amino acids. V lost 7 bases and J 4 bases, leaving 17 bases between the germline ends. This chain's CDR3 is CASTYDGLSYNEQFF. The CDR3 DNA follows: TGTGCCAGCACCTATGACGGACTGTCTTACAATGAGCAGTTCTTC.

Ten or more counts support this clonotype. The chain uses TRBV20-1 and TRBJ2-3, with TRBD1 matching over 8 bases. From germline, CDR1 is DFQATT and CDR2 SNEGSKA (reference sequence). The V and J ends lost 5 bases and 1 base, in that order; junction bases with no gene match: 5. This CDR3 has 14 residues. This CDR3 is CSALDRDGTDTQYF. The DNA for the CDR3 is TGCAGTGCTCTGGACAGGGACGGCACAGATACGCAGTATTTT.

This clonotype was detected only a few times. This sequence joins TRBV29-1 and TRBJ2-6; D ambiguous. CDR3 size: 13 residues. Germline V gives CDR1 SQVTM, CDR2 ANQGSEA. V lost 6 bases to trimming and J lost 2 bases, with 8 bases between them. Here the CDR3 DNA reads TGCAGCGTCTGGGGTACTGGGGCCAACGTCCTGACTTTC. Encoded protein: CSVWGTGANVLTF.

The V call is TRBV5-1, the J call TRBJ2-2; D possibly matches TRBD1 or TRBD2 (6 bases each). CDR1 and CDR2 from the germline V gene are SGHRS and YFSETQ. V was shortened by 8 bases and J by 3 bases, with 14 bases between the two germline ends. The CDR3 is 14 amino acids. In DNA form, the CDR3 reads TGCGCCAGTCTCCCGGGGGCTCACACCGGGGAGCTGTTTTTT. As protein: CASLPGAHTGELFF.

The chain is built from TRBV11-2 and TRBJ2-2; D might be TRBD1 (5 bases). The length of the CDR3 is 17 residues. CDR1 and CDR2 (germline): SGHAT, FQNNGV. Trimming pared 0 bases from V and 3 bases from J, leaving 14 bases between. The CDR3 nucleotides are TGTGCCAGCAGCTTAGAAGGGCAGGGTCACGACACCGGGGAGCTGTTTTTT. As protein: CASSLEGQGHDTGELFF.

This clonotype was seen just once. V gene TRBV7-2 combines with J gene TRBJ1-2; tentative D call: TRBD1 (5 bases). The length of the CDR3 is 13 residues. V was cut by 10 bases and J by 4 bases, with 16 bases left in between. CDR1 SGHTA and CDR2 FQGNSA come from the germline V gene. The CDR3 here is CATSTRRGYGYTF. In DNA, the CDR3 is TGTGCCACCTCGACGCGGAGGGGCTATGGCTACACCTTC.

The chain joins TRBV20-1 to TRBJ1-5; D is unclear. V lost 7 bases and J lost 7, with 20 bases in between. The germline gives CDR1 DFQATT, CDR2 SNEGSKA (reference sequence). This CDR3 is 14 amino acids long. The CDR3 reads CSVTTNGADQPQHF. In DNA form, the CDR3 reads TGCAGTGTTACGACCAACGGAGCCGACCAGCCCCAGCATTTT.

The gene calls are TRBV20-1 and TRBJ2-7, with a weak D call TRBD1 (8 bases). Trimming stripped 3 bases from V and 3 bases from J, with 15 bases between. The CDR3 sequence is 14 residues long. CDR1 and CDR2 from the germline V gene are DFQATT and SNEGSKA (reference sequence). The CDR3 DNA follows: TGCAGTGCTAGCAGGGGGCTAGCGGTCTACGAGCAGTACTTC. This sequence encodes CSASRGLAVYEQYF.

In this sample, this clonotype turned up a few times. The genes are TRBV14 and TRBJ1-1; D unresolved. V lost 2 bases, J lost 8 bases, and 15 bases lay in between. Germline V gene lookup returns CDR1 SGHDN and CDR2 FVKESK. The CDR3 loop spans 14 amino acids. The CDR3 sequence is CASSQQIYTEEAFF. The CDR3 coding sequence is TGTGCCAGCAGCCAACAAATTTATACGGAAGAAGCTTTCTTT.

Only a few counts were recorded for this clonotype. The V and J genes are TRBV29-1 and TRBJ2-7; the match to TRBD1 covers 10 bases. Trimming took 6 bases from V and 4 from J; bases not matched to a gene: 3. This CDR3 has 12 residues. Germline loops: CDR1 SQVTM, CDR2 ANQGSEA. In nucleotides, the CDR3 is TGCAGCGTCGGACAGGGGGAGTACGAGCAGTACTTC. Translation: CSVGQGEYEQYF.

The chain links TRBV29-1 to TRBJ2-3, with 9 bases aligning to TRBD1. Germline V CDR1 and CDR2: SQVTM, ANQGSEA. The CDR3 loop spans 13 amino acids. V lost 7 bases to trimming and J lost 3 bases; unmatched junction nucleotides: 5. The CDR3 spells CSARDRATDTQYF. CDR3 nucleotide sequence: TGCAGCGCCCGGGACAGGGCTACAGATACGCAGTATTTT.

This rearrangement joins TRBV6-2 or TRBV6-3 to TRBJ1-6, with D maybe TRBD1 (6 bases). The CDR3 extends over 16 amino acids. Trimming pared 2 bases from V and 7 bases from J, leaving 15 bases between. Germline loops: CDR1 MNHEY, CDR2 SVGEGT. CDR3 DNA sequence: TGTGCCAGCAGTTACGCCCGACAGGTCAAGAATTCACCCCTCCACTTT. It translates to CASSYARQVKNSPLHF.